This section outlines one TCR beta chain sequence together with its context. Its antigen is unknown. Germline CDR1 SGHNT, CDR2 YYREEE (reference sequence). The length of the CDR3 is 16 residues. The V end lost 0 bases, the J end lost 4 bases, and 16 bases lay between the germline ends. The entry originates in a study of graft-versus-host responses after intestinal transplantation. On the study more broadly: Multivisceral, liver-intestinal, or isolated intestinal grafts were transplanted into recipients.

Libraries were prepared by immunoSEQ multiplex PCR; TCRdb keeps only in-frame clonotypes and omits some of them. This table has about 120,000 clones, less than 95% appearing once. The starting material was unstimulated CD4+ T cells sorted from spleen or lymph node cells, obtained before intestinal transplant. The rearrangement links TRBV5-4 to TRBJ1-2; the D is unclear. This receptor was identified in a human donor who received an intestinal transplant. CDR3 nucleotide sequence: TGTGCCAGCAGCTTGGCGATAAAGGACGGACTCTATGGCTACACCTTC. This sequence encodes CASSLAIKDGLYGYTF.